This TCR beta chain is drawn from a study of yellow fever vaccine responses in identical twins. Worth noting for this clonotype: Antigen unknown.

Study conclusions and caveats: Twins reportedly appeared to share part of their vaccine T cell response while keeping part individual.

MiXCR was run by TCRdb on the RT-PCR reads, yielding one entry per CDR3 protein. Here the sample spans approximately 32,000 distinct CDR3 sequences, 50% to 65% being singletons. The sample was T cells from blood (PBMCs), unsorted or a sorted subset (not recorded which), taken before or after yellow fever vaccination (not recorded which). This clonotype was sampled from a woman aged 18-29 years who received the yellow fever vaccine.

CDR3 DNA sequence: TGTGCCAGCAGTGTTTCGGGACAATATAATTCACCCCTCCACTTT. Its protein product is CASSVSGQYNSPLHF. V is TRBV2 and J is TRBJ1-6, with a tentative D call TRBD1 (6 bases). The CDR3 runs 15 residues. In germline, CDR1 is SNHLY, CDR2 FYNNEI. V was pared by 4 bases and J by 4 bases, with 11 bases between.